This TCR beta chain was documented in a study of spatial heterogeneity in lung cancer. About the study: Sequence detection consistently recorded a greater number of beta-chain than alpha-chain sequences.

CDR3 length: 15 residues. Per germline, CDR1 SGHRS and CDR2 YFSETQ. V was trimmed by 0 bases and J by 0 bases, leaving 10 bases between them. TCRdb redid the calling of the 5' RACE reads with MiXCR, one entry per CDR3 protein. Among around 37,000 distinct CDR3 sequences, approximately 6.8% were seen once, and the ten largest hold 25% to 30%. In its sample, this clonotype was seen many times. Time point described: sample taken at primary tumor resection. The sequences come from PBMCs, collected at surgery. This receptor was obtained from a female donor with early-stage non-small cell lung cancer. The V gene is TRBV5-1, the J gene TRBJ2-7; the D gene is possibly TRBD2 (5 bases). CDR3 bases: TGCGCCAGCAGCTTGGGGACTGCCGCCTCCTACGAGCAGTACTTC. It is translated as CASSLGTAASYEQYF.